These 19 T cell receptor beta chains came from one sample sequenced in a study of T cells in localized non-small cell lung cancer (TCRdb year 2020). The library was prepared using the immunoSEQ multiplex PCR assay. In TCRdb, the immuneACCESS table is reduced to in-frame sequences with V and J assigned. These tables do not hold every clone; where another copy was compared, an unresolved V gene accounts for under half, and the others remain unexplained. This sample gives about 30,000 clones in total; over 80% of them show up just once. Of the sample, around 5.9% is held by the ten largest clones. The input for sequencing was PBMCs, taken before any cancer treatment. Receptor source: a man aged 35-69 years with stage II lung adenocarcinoma.

This clone appeared once. The chain employs TRBV11-2 and TRBJ1-2; no clear D. The germline V gene has CDR1 SGHAT and CDR2 FQNNGV. Trimming cost V 5 bases and J 14 bases, with 18 bases left between them. CDR3 length: 12 amino acids. The CDR3: CASSPGRLRETF. The CDR3 DNA reads as TGTGCCAGCAGCCCAGGCCGGTTACGGGAGACCTTC.

The gene calls are TRBV6-1 and TRBJ2-7; D is unclear. The germline gives CDR1 MNHNS, CDR2 SASEGT. V lost 8 bases and J lost 2, with 10 bases in between. This CDR3 comprises 12 residues. Here the CDR3 DNA reads TGTGCCAGCGCCCCGTTAGCCTACGAGCAGTACTTC. It encodes CASAPLAYEQYF.

This clone was found a few times. The chain joins TRBV5-1 to TRBJ2-6, with TRBD1 identical over 12 bases. V trimming: 7 bases; J trimming: 3 bases; junction bases outside the gene matches: 5. The CDR3 runs to 16 residues. CDR1 and CDR2 (germline): SGHRS, YFSETQ. CDR3 residues: CASRDRGQFGANVLTF. The CDR3 coding sequence is TGCGCCAGCCGGGACAGGGGGCAATTTGGGGCCAACGTCCTGACTTTC.

The V call is TRBV19, the J call TRBJ1-5; D not resolved. CDR3 length: 14 amino acids. In germline, CDR1 is LNHDA, CDR2 SQIVND (reference sequence). Trimming pared 8 bases from V and 0 bases from J, leaving 11 bases between. CDR3 loop: CASATGGSNQPQHF. The CDR3 region has the DNA TGTGCCAGTGCAACCGGAGGTAGCAATCAGCCCCAGCATTTT. Drawing the rest from reference TRBV19 and TRBJ1-5, the complete variable domain is DGGITQSPKYLFRKEGQNVTLSCEQNLNHDAMYWYRQDPGQGLRLIYYSQIVNDFQKGDIAEGYSVSREKKESFPLTVTSAQKNPTAFYLCASATGGSNQPQHFGDGTRLSIL.

The V and J genes are TRBV7-2 and TRBJ2-3; TRBD2 aligns across 12 bases. Germline V gives CDR1 SGHTA, CDR2 FQGNSA. There are 16 residues in the CDR3. The ends lost 3 bases at V and 4 bases at J; junction bases unmatched: 5. As DNA, the CDR3 is TGTGCCAGCAGCTTGGAACTAGCGGGAGGCCCAGATACGCAGTATTTT. Amino acid sequence: CASSLELAGGPDTQYF. Drawing the rest from reference TRBV7-2 and TRBJ2-3, the complete variable domain is GAGVSQSPSNKVTEKGKDVELRCDPISGHTALYWYRQSLGQGLEFLIYFQGNSAPDKSGLPSDRFSAERTGGSVSTLTIQRTQQEDSAVYLCASSLELAGGPDTQYFGPGTRLTVL.

The chain joins TRBV5-4 to TRBJ2-1; D is undetermined. This CDR3 comprises 15 residues. V shed 6 bases and J shed 4 bases, with 17 bases lying between them. Germline CDR1 is SGHNT and CDR2 is YYREEE (reference sequence). CDR3 in amino acids: CASTQPGLGYNEQFF. In DNA, the CDR3 is TGTGCCAGCACCCAACCCGGCCTAGGATACAATGAGCAGTTCTTC.

V gene TRBV15 combines with J gene TRBJ1-5, with a weak D call TRBD1 (6 bases). Germline V CDR1 and CDR2: LNHNV, YYDKDF (reference sequence). This CDR3 contains 15 residues. Deletions cut 1 base from V and 4 bases from J, with 11 bases between. The CDR3 sequence: CATSRGGGGNQPQHF. As DNA, the CDR3 is TGTGCCACCAGCAGAGGGGGGGGCGGAAATCAGCCCCAGCATTTT.

This rearrangement joins TRBV12-5 to TRBJ2-5; a weak D match, TRBD1 (5 bases). The CDR3 spans 14 residues. The V end lost 1 base, the J end lost 2 bases, and 8 bases lay between the germline ends. Germline loops: CDR1 LGHNT, CDR2 FRNRAP. The chain's CDR3 is CASGLGQPQETQYF. The CDR3, as DNA: TGTGCTAGTGGTTTGGGACAGCCACAAGAGACCCAGTACTTC.

The rearrangement uses TRBV7-8 and TRBJ2-7; D gene unclear. CDR3 length: 15 amino acids. V was trimmed by 2 bases and J by 6 bases, leaving 17 bases between them. Looked up from germline, CDR1 is SGHVS and CDR2 is FQNEAQ. The DNA of the CDR3 is TGTGCCAGCAGCTTATTTAGTGGCTCCTGGGTCGAGCAGTACTTC. This sequence encodes CASSLFSGSWVEQYF.

The rearrangement links TRBV27 to TRBJ1-5; TRBD1 might be the D (5 bases). The CDR3 length is 12 residues. Germline V gene sequence: CDR1 MNHEY, CDR2 SMNVEV (reference sequence). V lost 6 bases and J lost 6, with 9 bases in between. The chain's CDR3 is CASRSGGQPQHF. The DNA for the CDR3 is TGTGCCAGCAGGTCGGGGGGTCAGCCCCAGCATTTT.

A single count supports this clone. This chain uses TRBV28 with TRBJ1-1; D remains unclear. CDR3 length equals 15 residues. V shed 5 bases and J shed 1 base, with 14 bases lying between them. Germline V CDR1 and CDR2: MDHEN, SYDVKM. DNA for the CDR3: TGTGCCAGCAGTCCCCCGACCGGCTGGAACACTGAAGCTTTCTTT. Translated: CASSPPTGWNTEAFF.

The gene calls are TRBV10-2 and TRBJ1-1, with 7 bases lining up with TRBD1. The V and J ends lost 0 bases and 4 bases, in that order; junction bases with no gene match: 5. The CDR3 is made up of 15 amino acids. Germline assignment: CDR1 WSHSY and CDR2 SAAADI. The CDR3 region has the DNA TGCGCCAGCAGTGAGTCGACAGGGAGGCTCACTGAAGCTTTCTTT. Its protein product is CASSESTGRLTEAFF.

The rearrangement uses TRBV6-1 and TRBJ1-1, with a weak D call TRBD1 (5 bases). The CDR3 has 13 amino acids. In germline, CDR1 is MNHNS, CDR2 SASEGT. V lost 9 bases and J 5 bases, leaving 16 bases between the germline ends. The CDR3 region is CASEAGVRTEAFF. In DNA form, the CDR3 reads TGTGCCAGTGAAGCGGGGGTCCGAACTGAAGCTTTCTTT.

The rearrangement uses TRBV5-1 and TRBJ2-7; 8 nucleotides agree with TRBD2. V gave up 2 bases and J gave up 3 bases; unmatched junction bases: 4. Germline V CDR1 and CDR2: SGHRS, YFSETQ. The CDR3 extends over 14 amino acids. This CDR3 reads CASSFGLADYEQYF. The CDR3, as DNA: TGCGCCAGCAGCTTCGGACTAGCAGACTACGAGCAGTACTTC.

The V and J genes are TRBV7-9 and TRBJ2-3, with D uncertain. Deletions cut 3 bases from V and 7 bases from J, with 11 bases between. Germline CDR1 SEHNR, CDR2 FQNEAQ (reference sequence). The length of the CDR3 is 13 residues. The DNA for the CDR3 is TGTGCCAGCAGCTTGGACGTGGCATATACGCAGTATTTT. It specifies CASSLDVAYTQYF.

This clone was detected once. The chain recombines TRBV5-4 with TRBJ2-5; D may be TRBD1 or TRBD2 (6 bases each). V was shortened by 4 bases and J by 2 bases, with 15 bases between the two germline ends. Looked up from germline, CDR1 is SGHNT and CDR2 is YYREEE (reference sequence). CDR3 length: 15 amino acids. The CDR3 loop reads CASSAPRGTQETQYF. The CDR3 nucleotides read TGTGCCAGCAGCGCACCTCGGGGGACACAAGAGACCCAGTACTTC.

This chain uses TRBV9 with TRBJ2-7; possibly TRBD2 for D (6 bases). The germline V gene has CDR1 SGDLS and CDR2 YYNGEE. Trimming took off 2 bases at V and 0 bases at J, with 12 bases between the two ends. CDR3 length: 15 amino acids. CDR3 residues: CASSVRDSSSYEQYF. For the CDR3, the DNA is TGTGCCAGCAGCGTCCGGGACTCGAGCTCCTACGAGCAGTACTTC.

The chain has TRBV7-2 and TRBJ1-1; the D is unclear. The V and J ends lost 1 base and 3 bases respectively, with 12 bases between them. Germline CDR1 is SGHTA and CDR2 is FQGNSA. The CDR3 extends over 15 amino acids. CDR3 residues: CASSLVLRVDTEAFF. As DNA, the CDR3 is TGTGCCAGCAGCTTAGTTCTTAGGGTTGACACTGAAGCTTTCTTT.

The J gene is TRBJ2-5, the V gene TRBV11-2; 7 bases match TRBD2. V lost 5 bases and J lost 5; bases outside the gene matches: 20. The CDR3 consists of 18 residues. Germline CDR1 SGHAT, CDR2 FQNNGV. CDR3 region: CASSIRTSSQNGGETQYF. For the CDR3, the DNA is TGTGCCAGCAGCATAAGGACTAGTTCACAAAACGGGGGTGAGACCCAGTACTTC.